The 27 T cell receptor beta chains given below trace back to one sample, sequenced in a study of response to subunit inactivated influenza vaccine. One entry per CDR3 protein, called by TCRdb with MiXCR from the RT-PCR reads. The sample lists about 180,000 distinct CDR3 sequences, about a tenth seen once, with approximately 11% in the top ten. This sample comprised non-naive T cells sorted from PBMCs, obtained on the day of vaccination. These receptors originate from a man aged 50 to 60 who received an inactivated influenza vaccine.

This clonotype was counted a few times. The chain joins TRBV20-1 to TRBJ2-5; D possibly corresponds to TRBD1 (6 bases). CDR1 DFQATT and CDR2 SNEGSKA come from the germline V gene (reference sequence). This CDR3 region has 15 residues. V was shortened by 3 bases and J by 1 base, with 15 bases between the two germline ends. CDR3 protein: CSASTVMDSQETQYF. CDR3 nucleotide sequence: TGCAGTGCTAGTACCGTTATGGACAGCCAAGAGACCCAGTACTTC.

This sequence joins TRBV6-5 and TRBJ1-2, with D possibly TRBD1 on 5 matching bases. The CDR3 covers 12 residues. From germline, CDR1 is MNHEY and CDR2 SVGAGI. The V gene lost 6 bases and the J gene lost 4 bases, with 9 bases spanning the gap. CDR3 DNA: TGTGCCAGCAGATGGGGACTCTATGGCTACACCTTC. The encoded protein is CASRWGLYGYTF.

The chain joins TRBV7-2 to TRBJ2-7, with a weak D call TRBD1 (6 bases). The CDR3 runs to 13 residues. V lost 5 bases, J lost 3 bases, and 11 bases lay in between. Germline-derived CDR1 and CDR2 are SGHTA and FQGNSA. The CDR3 region is CASSGGPRYEQYF. In DNA, the CDR3 is TGTGCCAGCAGCGGGGGCCCGCGCTACGAGCAGTACTTC.

The table lists this clonotype with a few counts. The rearrangement joins TRBV20-1 to TRBJ1-6; D might be TRBD1 (5 bases). This CDR3 comprises 14 residues. Germline V gene sequence: CDR1 DFQATT, CDR2 SNEGSKA (reference sequence). V gave up 6 bases and J gave up 6 bases, with 15 bases separating them. The CDR3 DNA follows: TGCAGTGCAAACGACAGAACTACTAATTCACCCCTCCACTTT. Translated: CSANDRTTNSPLHF.

The sample holds a few counts of this clonotype. The gene calls are TRBV20-1 and TRBJ1-3; D is unresolved. The CDR3 is 17 residues long. CDR1 and CDR2 from the germline V gene are DFQATT and SNEGSKA (reference sequence). The V end lost 6 bases, the J end lost 4 bases, and 25 bases lay between the germline ends. The CDR3 protein is CSAMRIISRAKGNTIYF. In DNA, the CDR3 is TGCAGTGCAATGCGTATTATAAGCCGCGCAAAAGGAAACACCATATATTTT.

The chain has TRBV7-9 and TRBJ2-2; no definite D call. The CDR3 runs to 11 residues. The V end lost 5 bases, the J end lost 3 bases, and 1 base lay between the germline ends. Per the germline V gene, CDR1 is SEHNR and CDR2 is FQNEAQ (reference sequence). For the CDR3, the DNA is TGTGCCAGCAGCCACACCGGGGAGCTGTTTTTT. Protein: CASSHTGELFF.

This clonotype appeared a few times. The gene calls are TRBV3-1 and TRBJ2-7; no clear D gene. V was trimmed by 1 base and J by 3 bases, leaving 7 bases between them. The germline V gene has CDR1 LGHDT and CDR2 YNNKEL (reference sequence). This CDR3 spans 13 amino acids. The CDR3 sequence: CASSQVSDYEQYF. CDR3 nucleotides: TGTGCCAGCAGCCAAGTCAGTGACTACGAGCAGTACTTC.

This clonotype was recorded at least ten times. The rearrangement joins TRBV10-3 to TRBJ2-2, with D possibly matching TRBD2 (6 bases). V shed 3 bases and J shed 0 bases, with 8 bases lying between them. This CDR3 spans 15 amino acids. The V gene's germline CDR1 is ENHRY and CDR2 SYGVKD. The CDR3 nucleotides read TGTGCCATCAGTGAACTAGCCGCGAACACCGGGGAGCTGTTTTTT. Protein product: CAISELAANTGELFF.

This clonotype was found many times. The rearrangement joins TRBV4-3 to TRBJ2-2; the D gene could be TRBD1 or TRBD2 (5 bases each). Germline V gene data show CDR1 as LGHNA and CDR2 as YSLEER. This CDR3 contains 17 residues. V dropped 0 bases and J dropped 0 bases, with 11 bases sitting between them. The CDR3 here is CASSQDLRGPNTGELFF. CDR3 in DNA: TGCGCCAGCAGCCAAGACCTCCGGGGCCCGAACACCGGGGAGCTGTTTTTT.

The J gene is TRBJ2-1, the V gene TRBV20-1, with 8 bases lining up with TRBD2. J gave up 4 bases and V 1 base, and 9 bases lay outside the gene matches. The CDR3 consists of 16 residues. From germline, CDR1 is DFQATT and CDR2 SNEGSKA (reference sequence). The CDR3 loop reads CSARGPRGGTYNEQFF. The CDR3 coding sequence is TGCAGTGCTAGAGGTCCCCGGGGGGGGACATACAATGAGCAGTTCTTC.

The chain joins TRBV10-3 to TRBJ2-3, with 7 bases that match TRBD2. Germline values: CDR1 ENHRY, CDR2 SYGVKD. The CDR3 is 13 residues long. V shed 9 bases, J shed 0 bases, and the junction held 3 bases outside the gene matches. This CDR3 is CAISAGSTDTQYF. The CDR3 bases are TGTGCCATTTCAGCGGGAAGCACAGATACGCAGTATTTT.

This clonotype was recorded a few times. Germline is not matched at one junction end, which may reflect a read error. V gene TRBV7-7 combines with J gene TRBJ2-2; no clear D. This CDR3 has 14 amino acids. CDR1 is SSHAT, CDR2 FNYEAQ, per germline (reference sequence). CDR3: CASSLNSNTGELFF. CDR3 in DNA: TGTGCTAGCAGCTTAAACAGCAACACCGGGGAGCTGTTTTTT.

This clonotype was found a few times. V is TRBV10-3 and J is TRBJ1-1, with a weak D call TRBD1 (6 bases). The CDR3 has 13 residues. Germline V CDR1 and CDR2: ENHRY, SYGVKD. The ends were cut back, 7 bases at V and 10 bases at J, with 19 bases in the middle. The CDR3 protein is CAIKREQGAGAFF. CDR3 coding DNA: TGTGCCATCAAAAGAGAACAGGGCGCCGGAGCTTTCTTT.

This clonotype showed up just a few times. This chain joins TRBV5-1 and TRBJ2-7; D possibly corresponds to TRBD2 (6 bases). This CDR3 is 14 amino acids long. Germline values: CDR1 SGHRS, CDR2 YFSETQ. V gave up 0 bases and J gave up 4 bases, with 11 bases separating them. CDR3 sequence (DNA): TGCGCCAGCAGCTTGGTGACTAGTGCTTACGAGCAGTACTTC. As protein: CASSLVTSAYEQYF.

This clonotype was seen many times. The V gene is TRBV5-1, the J gene TRBJ1-6, with 12 bases lining up with TRBD1. Per germline, CDR1 SGHRS and CDR2 YFSETQ. The CDR3 contains 15 residues. Trimming removed 4 bases from V and 17 bases from J; junction bases left unmatched: 13. CDR3 sequence reads: CASSVGGTGGEFIHF. The CDR3, as DNA: TGCGCCAGCAGCGTGGGCGGGACAGGGGGCGAATTTATCCACTTT.

This clonotype was seen repeatedly, ten times or more. This chain links TRBV7-6 with TRBJ2-1; no clear D gene. There are 14 residues in the CDR3. The germline gives CDR1 SGHVS, CDR2 FNYEAQ. V dropped 1 base and J dropped 4 bases, with 8 bases sitting between them. Written as DNA, the CDR3 is TGTGCCAGCAGCTTAGACGTGGTTTACAATGAGCAGTTCTTC. Protein: CASSLDVVYNEQFF.

Notes on this clonotype: One end of the junction fails to match germline, which may point to a read error. The gene calls are TRBV28 and TRBJ1-6; maybe TRBD1 (5 bases). Per the germline V gene, CDR1 is MDHEN and CDR2 is SYDVKM. CDR3 length: 13 amino acids. Written as DNA, the CDR3 is TGTGCCAGCAGACAGGAACCTAATTCATCCCTCCACTTT. It yields the protein CASRQEPNSSLHF.

This clonotype was seen at least ten times. The rearrangement links TRBV20-1 to TRBJ2-1, with 10 bases that match TRBD2. The CDR3 runs 18 residues. Germline lookup yields CDR1 DFQATT and CDR2 SNEGSKA (reference sequence). The junction had 13 bases not matched to a gene; V was cut back by 1 base and J by 4 bases. CDR3 region: CSARGTPSSGREYNEQFF. CDR3 sequence (DNA): TGCAGTGCTAGAGGAACACCCTCGAGCGGGAGGGAATACAATGAGCAGTTCTTC.

This clonotype was picked up a small number of times. The chain links TRBV12-3 or TRBV12-4 to TRBJ2-5; possible D gene TRBD2, 6 bases. This CDR3 is built from 14 residues. Between the trimmed V and J ends, which lost 6 bases and 0 bases, there was a span of 11 bases. CDR3 sequence (DNA): TGTGCCAGCAGCCAAGGACTATACCAAGAGACCCAGTACTTC. Protein sequence: CASSQGLYQETQYF.

V is TRBV5-4 and J is TRBJ2-6; no definite D call. The V end lost 0 bases, the J end lost 11 bases, and 3 bases lay between the germline ends. This CDR3 has 11 amino acids. The germline CDR1 and CDR2 sequences are SGHNT and YYREEE (reference sequence). The CDR3 region is CASSLGYVLTF. CDR3 nucleotides: TGTGCCAGCAGCTTGGGATACGTCCTGACTTTC.

This clonotype has a count of ten or more. This chain links TRBV7-2 with TRBJ2-5, with 7 bases matching TRBD2. This CDR3 comprises 14 residues. Germline-derived CDR1 and CDR2 are SGHTA and FQGNSA. With 0 bases clipped from V and 5 bases from J, the junction kept 3 bases outside the gene matches. CDR3 bases: TGTGCCAGCAGCTTAGCGGGAGGGGTGGAGACCCAGTACTTC. It encodes CASSLAGGVETQYF.

The table lists this clonotype with many counts. The gene calls are TRBV12-3 or TRBV12-4 and TRBJ1-5, with D possibly TRBD1 on 6 matching bases. V lost 1 base and J 3 bases, leaving 10 bases between the germline ends. This CDR3 has 15 residues. CDR3 DNA: TGTGCCAGCAGTTTAGGGGGGGCCTTCAATCAGCCCCAGCATTTT. This translates into CASSLGGAFNQPQHF.

This clonotype appeared many times. V is TRBV10-2 and J is TRBJ2-5; D uncertain. Germline-derived CDR1 and CDR2 are WSHSY and SAAADI. The CDR3 loop spans 12 amino acids. The V end was cut by 0 bases, the J end by 5 bases, with 4 bases between. CDR3 DNA: TGCGCCAGCAGTGAGTCGGGGGAGACCCAGTACTTC. Residues: CASSESGETQYF.

This clonotype has ten or more counts. The V gene is TRBV28, the J gene TRBJ2-1, with D perhaps matching TRBD2 (5 bases). The V gene's germline CDR1 is MDHEN and CDR2 SYDVKM. The CDR3 consists of 15 residues. V lost 3 bases and J lost 2, with 11 bases in between. The CDR3 DNA sequence: TGTGCCAGCAGTTTCGAAGGGAGACCCTACAATGAGCAGTTCTTC. Residues: CASSFEGRPYNEQFF.

This clonotype has a handful of counts. The V gene is TRBV5-1, the J gene TRBJ2-5; D might be TRBD1 (5 bases). CDR1 and CDR2 from the germline V gene are SGHRS and YFSETQ. V gave up 4 bases and J gave up 5 bases, with 12 bases separating them. This CDR3 is 13 amino acids long. Here the CDR3 reads CASSKDKTETQYF. CDR3 coding DNA: TGCGCCAGCAGCAAGGACAAGACGGAGACCCAGTACTTC. Looking up the rest from reference TRBV5-1 and TRBJ2-5 gives the full variable domain: KAGVTQTPRYLIKTRGQQVTLSCSPISGHRSVSWYQQTPGQGLQFLFEYFSETQRNKGNFPGRFSGRQFSNSRSEMNVSTLELGDSALYLCASSKDKTETQYFGPGTRLLVL.

Turning to this clonotype: Germline is not matched at one junction end, which may reflect a read error. V gene TRBV3-1 combines with J gene TRBJ2-1; 7 bases line up with TRBD2. This CDR3 has 14 amino acids. From germline, CDR1 is LGHDT and CDR2 YNNKEL (reference sequence). The CDR3 region has the DNA TGTGCCAGCAGGCAAGCGGGATCTTACAATGAGCAGTTCTTC. Its translation: CASRQAGSYNEQFF.

This clonotype was picked up a small number of times. The chain employs TRBV7-2 and TRBJ2-3; D gene ambiguous. CDR1 is SGHTA, CDR2 FQGNSA, per germline. The CDR3 runs to 15 residues. Trimming removed 0 bases from V and 1 base from J, with 8 bases in between. CDR3 coding DNA: TGTGCCAGCAGCTTAGCAGTCGTAGGCACAGATACGCAGTATTTT. Its translation is CASSLAVVGTDTQYF. Full variable domain (remainder filled in from reference TRBV7-2 and TRBJ2-3): GAGVSQSPSNKVTEKGKDVELRCDPISGHTALYWYRQSLGQGLEFLIYFQGNSAPDKSGLPSDRFSAERTGGSVSTLTIQRTQQEDSAVYLCASSLAVVGTDTQYFGPGTRLTVL.